This is a list of T cell receptor beta chains from one sample in a study of blood T cell repertoires in COVID-19. The table came from immunoSEQ multiplex PCR; TCRdb's copy has only in-frame clones and leaves some out. Among over 450,000 clones listed, 85% to 90% were seen once. Sample: peripheral blood. These receptor sequences come from a woman aged 50 to 65 with COVID-19, enrolled during active disease. Both conserved end residues are trimmed from each CDR3. Where a row states a size, it is once, few, many or the class of an expanded clone; other rows omit it.

TRBV11-2	.	ASSWDSSYEQY
TRBV5-8	.	ASTHRGRAF
TRBV11-2	.	ASSLEAGGSYEQY
TRBV19	.	ASSRSGPYEQY
TRBV27	.	AYRGLVDYGYT
TRBV7-2	few	ASSSGTGVYGYT
TRBV19	.	ASSITPQKRRNSPLH
TRBV7-3	.	ASSLVGGSGQGPGGYT
TRBV21-1	.	ASSKGASNQPQH
TRBV11-2	once	ASSLDGGSYQETQY
TRBV6-6	.	ASSSIRGGWANVLT
TRBV20-1	.	SASSLGVQGNQPQH
TRBV6-5	once	ASSYFGQGPSTEAF
TRBV18	few	ASSRQHGGAFPGELF
TRBV3-1/TRBV3-2	.	ASSQDRTGGLPRT
TRBV7-8	.	ASSRGGSQPQH
TRBV9	once	ASSEGGQTNTEAF
TRBV5-1	.	ACRAGLQETQY
TRBV19	.	ASSTRGTGGTNEQF
TRBV28	.	ASSLSTGGDTEAF
TRBV5-1	.	ASSTLSLEYGYT
TRBV11-2	once	ASSVDRDQPQH
TRBV5-1	.	ASSLGSGRYEQY
TRBV19	.	ASSRSFAGDTQY
TRBV19	.	ASSTWDSRSSPLH
TRBV28	.	ASSFGQVKGYT
TRBV5-1	.	ASSSRTGRNYGYT
TRBV6-2/TRBV6-3	.	ASSRGGSFETQY
TRBV27	few	ASSLRRQGGSYT
TRBV3-1/TRBV3-2	.	ASSRMTRADEQY
TRBV5-1	.	ASSPGGTVETQY
TRBV3-1/TRBV3-2	.	ASSQGKGKEGQY
TRBV11-2	.	ASRRLQTDNNEQF
TRBV5-1	.	ASSSLGVSGTEAF
TRBV7-2	.	ASSWGASTNEKLF
TRBV19	.	ASSIRDSNQPQH
TRBV23-1	once	ASSQSMGQGVRYSNQPQH
TRBV7-6	.	ASSSGSNTEAF
TRBV19	.	ASSIDQLAGLGNEQF
TRBV5-1	.	ASSLAWQTSSGNTIY
TRBV12-5	.	ASASGRETQY
TRBV5-1	few	ASSLVGRNDSPLH
TRBV24-1	once	ATRGTGDVYGYT
TRBV2	.	ASIREGGSSTDTQY
TRBV7-2	once	ASSLAGGNYNEQF
TRBV2	once	ASSVSGRSYEQY
TRBV6-5	.	ASSFNRGVNTEAF
TRBV2	.	ASRLPTGIPGYT
TRBV5-6	.	ASSLFLGPDRGNQPQH
TRBV19	.	AASGGLDEKLF
TRBV11-1	.	ASSPSTGMNTEAF
TRBV3-1/TRBV3-2	few	ASSQPGYEQY
TRBV24-1	once	ATSASTGTGAPAF
TRBV6-5	.	ASSYEGDTEAF
TRBV10-3	.	AISEASGTEAF
TRBV7-6	.	ASSLAQGTHAWRTQY